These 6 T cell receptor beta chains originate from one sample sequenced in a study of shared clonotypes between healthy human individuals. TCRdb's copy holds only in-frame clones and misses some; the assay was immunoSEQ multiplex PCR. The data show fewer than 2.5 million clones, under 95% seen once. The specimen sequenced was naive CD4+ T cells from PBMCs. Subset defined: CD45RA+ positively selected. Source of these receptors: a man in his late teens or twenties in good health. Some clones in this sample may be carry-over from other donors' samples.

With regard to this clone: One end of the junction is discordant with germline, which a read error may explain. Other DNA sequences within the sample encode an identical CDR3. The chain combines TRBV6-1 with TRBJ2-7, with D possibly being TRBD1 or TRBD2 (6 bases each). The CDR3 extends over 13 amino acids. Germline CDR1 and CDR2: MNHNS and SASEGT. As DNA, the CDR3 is TGTGCCAGCAGTGAATACCCGGGGGCCGAGCAGTACTTT. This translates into CASSEYPGAEQYF.

The CDR3 loop is CASVLTPVGGRNEQFF. As DNA, the CDR3 is TGTGCCAGCGTCCTTACCCCAGTTGGGGGGAGGAATGAGCAGTTCTTC. The rearrangement uses TRBV2 and TRBJ2-1; possible D gene TRBD2, 6 bases. The CDR3 spans 16 residues. The V end was cut by 8 bases, the J end by 7 bases, with 24 bases between. Germline V gene sequence: CDR1 SNHLY, CDR2 FYNNEI. The full variable domain, completed using reference TRBV2 and TRBJ2-1, is EPEVTQTPSHQVTQMGQEVILRCVPISNHLYFYWYRQILGQKVEFLVSFYNNEISEKSEIFDDQFSVERPDGSNFTLKIRSTKLEDSAMYFCASVLTPVGGRNEQFFGPGTRLTVL.

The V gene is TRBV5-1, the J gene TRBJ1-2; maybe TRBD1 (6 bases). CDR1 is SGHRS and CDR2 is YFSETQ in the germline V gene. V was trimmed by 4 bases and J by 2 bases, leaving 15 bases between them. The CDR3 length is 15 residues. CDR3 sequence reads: CASSPDSSTNYGYTF. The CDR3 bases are TGCGCCAGCAGCCCGGACAGTTCCACCAACTATGGCTACACCTTC.

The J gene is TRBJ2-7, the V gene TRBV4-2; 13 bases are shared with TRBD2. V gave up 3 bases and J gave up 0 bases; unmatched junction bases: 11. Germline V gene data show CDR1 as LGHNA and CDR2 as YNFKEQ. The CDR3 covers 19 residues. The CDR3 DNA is TGTGCCAGCAGCCACCGGGAGCCGACTAGCGGGAGGAGCTCCTACGAGCAGTACTTC. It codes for CASSHREPTSGRSSYEQYF.

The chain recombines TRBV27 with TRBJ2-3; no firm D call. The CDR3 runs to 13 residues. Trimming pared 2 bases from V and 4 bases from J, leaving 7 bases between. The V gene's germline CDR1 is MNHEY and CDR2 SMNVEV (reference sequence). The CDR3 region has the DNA TGTGCCAGCAGTTTAAGGGTACCAGATACGCAGTATTTT. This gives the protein CASSLRVPDTQYF.

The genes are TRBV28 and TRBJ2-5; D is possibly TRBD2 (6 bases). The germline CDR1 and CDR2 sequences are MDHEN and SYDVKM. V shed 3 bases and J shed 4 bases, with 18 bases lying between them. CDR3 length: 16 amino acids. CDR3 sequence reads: CASSFRQAGRRETQYF. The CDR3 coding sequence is TGTGCCAGCAGTTTTAGGCAGGCGGGGAGGAGAGAGACCCAGTACTTC.